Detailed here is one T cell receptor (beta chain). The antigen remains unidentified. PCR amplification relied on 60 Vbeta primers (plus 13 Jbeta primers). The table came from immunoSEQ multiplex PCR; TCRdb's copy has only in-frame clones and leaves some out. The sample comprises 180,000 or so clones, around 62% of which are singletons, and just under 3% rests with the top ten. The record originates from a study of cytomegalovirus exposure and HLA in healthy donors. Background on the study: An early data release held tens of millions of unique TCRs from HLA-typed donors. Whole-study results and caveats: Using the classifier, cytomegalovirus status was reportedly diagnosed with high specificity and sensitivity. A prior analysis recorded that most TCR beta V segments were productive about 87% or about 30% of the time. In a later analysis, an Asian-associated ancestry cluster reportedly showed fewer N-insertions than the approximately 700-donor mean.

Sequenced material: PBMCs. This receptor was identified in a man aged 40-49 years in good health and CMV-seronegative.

For the CDR3, the DNA is TGCAGCGCTGGGGGGGACACTAACTATGGCTACACCTTC. Translating gives CSAGGDTNYGYTF. The V call is TRBV29-1, the J call TRBJ1-2; tentatively, D is TRBD1 (6 bases). With 7 bases removed from V and 0 bases from J, the gap between germline ends came to 12 bases. CDR1 is SQVTM, CDR2 ANQGSEA, per germline. This CDR3 is built from 13 residues.